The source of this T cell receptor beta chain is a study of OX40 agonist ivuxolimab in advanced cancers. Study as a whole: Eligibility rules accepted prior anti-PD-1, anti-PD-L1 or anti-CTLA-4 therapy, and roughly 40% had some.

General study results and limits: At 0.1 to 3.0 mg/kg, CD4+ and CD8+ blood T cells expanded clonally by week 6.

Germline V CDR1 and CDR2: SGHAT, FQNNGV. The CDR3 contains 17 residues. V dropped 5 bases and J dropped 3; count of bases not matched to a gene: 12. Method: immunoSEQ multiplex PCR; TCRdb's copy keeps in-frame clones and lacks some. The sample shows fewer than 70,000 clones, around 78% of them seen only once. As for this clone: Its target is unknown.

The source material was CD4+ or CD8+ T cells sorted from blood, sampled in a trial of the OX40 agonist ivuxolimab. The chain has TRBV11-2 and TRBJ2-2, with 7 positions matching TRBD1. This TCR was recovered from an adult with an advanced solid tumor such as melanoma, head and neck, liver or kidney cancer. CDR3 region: CASSQDREQLYTGELFF. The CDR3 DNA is TGTGCCAGCAGCCAAGACAGGGAACAGCTTTACACCGGGGAGCTGTTTTTT.